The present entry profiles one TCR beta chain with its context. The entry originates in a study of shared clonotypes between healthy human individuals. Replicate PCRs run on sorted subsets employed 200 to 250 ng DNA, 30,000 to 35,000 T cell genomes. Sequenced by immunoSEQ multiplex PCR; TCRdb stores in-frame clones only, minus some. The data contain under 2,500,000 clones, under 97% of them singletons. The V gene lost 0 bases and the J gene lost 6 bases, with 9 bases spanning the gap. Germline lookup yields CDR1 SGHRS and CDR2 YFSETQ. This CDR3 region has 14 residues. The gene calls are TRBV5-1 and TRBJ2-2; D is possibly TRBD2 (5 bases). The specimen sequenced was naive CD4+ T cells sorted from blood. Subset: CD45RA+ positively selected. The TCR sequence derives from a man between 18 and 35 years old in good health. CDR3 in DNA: TGCGCCAGCAGCTTGGGGGGAGCAGCCGGGGAGCTGTTTTTT. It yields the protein CASSLGGAAGELFF. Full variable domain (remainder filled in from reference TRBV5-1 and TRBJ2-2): KAGVTQTPRYLIKTRGQQVTLSCSPISGHRSVSWYQQTPGQGLQFLFEYFSETQRNKGNFPGRFSGRQFSNSRSEMNVSTLELGDSALYLCASSLGGAAGELFFGEGSRLTVL.